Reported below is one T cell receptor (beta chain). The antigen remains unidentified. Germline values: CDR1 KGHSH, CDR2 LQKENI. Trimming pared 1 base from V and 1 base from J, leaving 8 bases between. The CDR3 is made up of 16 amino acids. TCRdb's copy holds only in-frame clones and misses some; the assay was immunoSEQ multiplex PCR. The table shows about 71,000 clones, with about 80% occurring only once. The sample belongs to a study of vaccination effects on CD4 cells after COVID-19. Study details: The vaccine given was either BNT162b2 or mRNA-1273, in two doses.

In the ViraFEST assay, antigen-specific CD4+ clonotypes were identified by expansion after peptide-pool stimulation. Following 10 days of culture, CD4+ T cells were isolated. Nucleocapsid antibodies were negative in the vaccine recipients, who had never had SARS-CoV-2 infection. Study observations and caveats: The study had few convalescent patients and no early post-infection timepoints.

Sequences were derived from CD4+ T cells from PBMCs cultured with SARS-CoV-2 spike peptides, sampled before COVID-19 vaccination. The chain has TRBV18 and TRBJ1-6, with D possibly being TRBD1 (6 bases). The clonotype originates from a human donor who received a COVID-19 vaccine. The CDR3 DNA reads TGTGCCAGCTCACCACGCAGGGGTTCCTATAATTCACCCCTCCACTTT. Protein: CASSPRRGSYNSPLHF.